This passage covers 21 T cell receptor beta chains from one sample sequenced in a study of human T cells and chemical hapten exposure. MiXCR, run by TCRdb on the RACE reads, gives a single entry per CDR3 protein. The sample lists roughly 130,000 distinct CDR3 sequences, around 11% occurring once. Time point denoted: patch test 3, about 24 weeks after DPC sensitization. Treatment reported: therapeutic diphenylcyclopropenone sensitization with weekly scalp DPC. The sample here was whole blood, taken in connection with sensitization to the hapten diphenylcyclopropenone (DPC). The receptors were sampled from a woman aged 50 to 65 with alopecia areata. Some clones in this sample may be carry-over from other donors' samples.

The gene calls are TRBV9 and TRBJ2-4, with 7 bases identical to TRBD2. This CDR3 comprises 16 residues. Germline CDR1 SGDLS, CDR2 YYNGEE. With V trimmed by 4 bases and J by 8 bases, 15 bases remained unmatched. In DNA form, the CDR3 reads TGTGCCAGCAGCCTATGGGGGGGAGGCGGGGAGGACATTCAGTACTTC. Translating it yields CASSLWGGGGEDIQYF.

This clonotype was detected a few times. The chain recombines TRBV7-8 with TRBJ1-5, with no clear D. Germline assignment: CDR1 SGHVS and CDR2 FQNEAQ. There are 14 residues in the CDR3. V lost 5 bases to trimming and J lost 4 bases, with 12 bases between them. CDR3 sequence (DNA): TGTGCCAGCAGCGTGGGAGGGCTGAATCAGCCCCAGCATTTT. This sequence encodes CASSVGGLNQPQHF.

This chain connects TRBV18 to TRBJ2-7, with 9 nucleotides matching TRBD2. The CDR3 is 16 residues long. With V trimmed by 3 bases and J by 2 bases, 8 bases remained unmatched. Germline assignment: CDR1 KGHSH and CDR2 LQKENI. The CDR3 nucleotides are TGTGCCAGCTCACCCCGAGGGCTAGCGGGAACCTACGAGCAGTACTTC. Amino acid sequence: CASSPRGLAGTYEQYF.

This CDR3 is CASSQGQALIYGYTF. In nucleotides, the CDR3 is TGCGCCAGCAGCCAAGGACAAGCGTTAATCTATGGCTACACCTTC. The chain has TRBV4-1 and TRBJ1-2; D is undetermined. The CDR3 runs to 15 residues. The V end lost 1 base, the J end lost 4 bases, and 13 bases lay between the germline ends. Germline lookup yields CDR1 MGHRA and CDR2 YSYEKL.

This clonotype was detected only a few times. The rearrangement links TRBV30 to TRBJ1-4; no firm D call. CDR1 and CDR2 from the germline V gene are GTSNPN and SVGIG (reference sequence). The CDR3 covers 14 residues. V lost 0 bases to trimming and J lost 4 bases, with 9 bases between them. In DNA, the CDR3 is TGTGCCTGGAGTGTTCCGGGCAATAATGAAAAACTGTTTTTT. Protein: CAWSVPGNNEKLFF.

This clonotype occurred a few times. CDR3 protein: CSAKGAQGAGIQYF. The CDR3 nucleotides read TGCAGCGCCAAAGGGGCGCAGGGGGCAGGCATTCAGTACTTC. V gene TRBV29-1 combines with J gene TRBJ2-4; 8 nucleotides match TRBD1. Trimming removed 7 bases from V and 9 bases from J; junction bases left unmatched: 14. The CDR3 spans 14 residues. CDR1 and CDR2 from the germline V gene are SQVTM and ANQGSEA.

This clonotype has only a few counts. The chain has TRBV6-1 and TRBJ1-5; D is ambiguous. V lost 5 bases and J lost 5, with 10 bases in between. This CDR3 is built from 13 residues. Germline V gives CDR1 MNHNS, CDR2 SASEGT. DNA for the CDR3: TGTGCCAGCAGTCCAAACAGAGATCAGCCCCAGCATTTT. Protein sequence: CASSPNRDQPQHF.

The sample holds a few counts of this clonotype. The chain links TRBV12-3 or TRBV12-4 to TRBJ1-2; D call uncertain. Between the trimmed V and J ends, which lost 6 bases and 5 bases, there was a span of 16 bases. The CDR3 spans 14 residues. The CDR3 is CASSSDPTLYGYTF. CDR3 coding DNA: TGTGCCAGCAGCTCGGACCCAACGTTATATGGCTACACCTTC.

This clonotype was seen a handful of times. The V call is TRBV27, the J call TRBJ1-1; D is undetermined. V lost 4 bases to trimming and J lost 3 bases, with 9 bases between them. This CDR3 is built from 13 residues. Germline lookup yields CDR1 MNHEY and CDR2 SMNVEV (reference sequence). The CDR3 protein is CASSWNKYTEAFF. The DNA of the CDR3 is TGTGCCAGCAGTTGGAATAAGTACACTGAAGCTTTCTTT.

The sample holds a few counts of this clonotype. The rearrangement joins TRBV3-1 to TRBJ1-2, with a possible D match to TRBD1 (6 bases). Germline V lookup: CDR1 LGHDT, CDR2 YNNKEL (reference sequence). V lost 1 base, J lost 10 bases, and 16 bases lay in between. The CDR3 contains 14 residues. CDR3 protein: CASSQGGQGVAYTF. CDR3 nucleotide sequence: TGTGCCAGCAGCCAAGGGGGGCAGGGAGTTGCCTACACCTTC.

This clonotype showed up just a few times. The J gene is TRBJ2-5, the V gene TRBV7-2; D may correspond to TRBD1 or TRBD2 (5 bases each). This CDR3 is built from 16 residues. Germline V lookup: CDR1 SGHTA, CDR2 FQGNSA. Trimming stripped 5 bases from V and 1 base from J, with 17 bases between. CDR3 loop: CASSPGHLEVQETQYF. CDR3 bases: TGTGCCAGCAGCCCCGGACACTTGGAGGTCCAAGAGACCCAGTACTTC.

Many counts were recorded for this clonotype. The chain links TRBV6-2 or TRBV6-3 to TRBJ2-1; maybe TRBD2 (5 bases). Germline values: CDR1 MNHEY, CDR2 SVGEGT. This CDR3 spans 15 amino acids. V was clipped by 3 bases and J by 0 bases, with 9 bases between them. The CDR3 nucleotides are TGTGCCAGCAGTTATGAGCGGAGCTCCTACAATGAGCAGTTCTTC. Translating it yields CASSYERSSYNEQFF.

The sample holds many counts of this clonotype. The chain recombines TRBV4-3 with TRBJ2-1, with TRBD2 identical over 8 bases. The germline CDR1 and CDR2 sequences are LGHNA and YSLEER. This CDR3 contains 17 residues. V shed 0 bases and J 4 bases; nucleotides not matched to a gene: 8. CDR3 in DNA: TGCGCCAGCAGCCAAGAATGGCTAGCGGGCCCATACAATGAGCAGTTCTTC. Protein: CASSQEWLAGPYNEQFF.

V gene TRBV11-2 combines with J gene TRBJ1-2; D call uncertain. CDR1 is SGHAT and CDR2 is FQNNGV in the germline V gene. V was shortened by 2 bases and J by 2 bases, with 15 bases between the two germline ends. The CDR3 spans 16 residues. Here the CDR3 DNA reads TGTGCCAGCAGCTTATCGACGGCCTCAGGCAACTATGGCTACACCTTC. Protein sequence: CASSLSTASGNYGYTF.

Written as DNA, the CDR3 is TGCGCCAGCAGCCAAGATACTGGGGCCTCCACAGATACGCAGTATTTT. Translation gives CASSQDTGASTDTQYF. V is TRBV4-3 and J is TRBJ2-3, with D perhaps TRBD1 (5 bases). Trimming removed 0 bases from V and 2 bases from J, with 12 bases in between. Germline lookup yields CDR1 LGHNA and CDR2 YSLEER. This CDR3 comprises 16 residues.

This clonotype has a handful of counts. This chain uses TRBV6-2 or TRBV6-3 with TRBJ1-1; 9 nucleotides align to TRBD1. Trimming removed 6 bases from V and 7 bases from J; junction bases left unmatched: 9. There are 14 residues in the CDR3. Per the germline V gene, CDR1 is MNHEY and CDR2 is SVGEGT. The CDR3 region has the DNA TGTGCCAGCAGCACGGGGACAGGGTGGATTGAAGCTTTCTTT. This codes for CASSTGTGWIEAFF.

This clonotype was counted ten times or more. The V and J genes are TRBV12-3 or TRBV12-4 and TRBJ2-4; 7 nucleotides line up with TRBD1. The ends lost 3 bases at V and 9 bases at J; junction bases unmatched: 8. The CDR3 runs to 14 residues. As DNA, the CDR3 is TGTGCCAGCAGTTTCCTTACAGGGGCGGGCATTCAGTACTTC. The encoded protein is CASSFLTGAGIQYF.

This clonotype occurred a few times. The rearrangement joins TRBV29-1 to TRBJ2-4, with a possible D match to TRBD1 (7 bases). From germline, CDR1 is SQVTM and CDR2 ANQGSEA. Trimming shortened V by 0 bases and J by 5 bases, and 8 bases separated the two germline ends. The CDR3 is 13 residues long. The CDR3 DNA reads as TGCAGCGTTGAAGACAGGGGGGAAAACATTCAGTACTTC. Its protein is CSVEDRGENIQYF.

This clonotype has ten or more counts. The chain joins TRBV20-1 to TRBJ2-7; 9 positions agree with TRBD2. Germline V lookup: CDR1 DFQATT, CDR2 SNEGSKA (reference sequence). V dropped 3 bases and J dropped 1; count of bases not matched to a gene: 13. This CDR3 is built from 17 residues. The CDR3 region is CSARTKTSGFDSYEQYF. DNA for the CDR3: TGCAGTGCTAGGACCAAAACTAGCGGGTTTGATTCCTACGAGCAGTACTTC.

V gene TRBV7-2 combines with J gene TRBJ2-3; the D is unclear. The CDR3 runs to 14 residues. Germline V gene data show CDR1 as SGHTA and CDR2 as FQGNSA. Between the trimmed V and J ends, which lost 1 base and 5 bases, there was a span of 10 bases. The CDR3 coding sequence is TGTGCCAGCAGCTTAGATTTTTTTGGAGATACGCAGTATTTT. Its protein product is CASSLDFFGDTQYF.

This clonotype turned up a few times. CDR3 loop: CATALLAGVHDTQYF. The CDR3 DNA reads as TGTGCCACCGCACTACTAGCGGGGGTTCATGATACGCAGTATTTT. This chain links TRBV6-5 with TRBJ2-3, with TRBD2 identical over 11 bases. CDR3 length equals 15 residues. V dropped 10 bases and J dropped 6; count of bases not matched to a gene: 12. Germline V gene lookup returns CDR1 MNHEY and CDR2 SVGAGI.